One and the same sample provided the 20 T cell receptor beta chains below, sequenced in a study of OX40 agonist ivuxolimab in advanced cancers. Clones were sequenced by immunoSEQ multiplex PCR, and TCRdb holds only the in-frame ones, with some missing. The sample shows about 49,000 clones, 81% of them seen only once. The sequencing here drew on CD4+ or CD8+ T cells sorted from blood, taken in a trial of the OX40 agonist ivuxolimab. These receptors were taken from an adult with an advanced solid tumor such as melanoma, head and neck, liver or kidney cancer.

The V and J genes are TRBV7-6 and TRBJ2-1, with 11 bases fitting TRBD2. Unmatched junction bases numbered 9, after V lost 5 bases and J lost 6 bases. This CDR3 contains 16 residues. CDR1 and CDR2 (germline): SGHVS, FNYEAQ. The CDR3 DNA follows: TGTGCCAGCAGCATGCTTGGACTAGCGGGCACCAATGAGCAGTTCTTC. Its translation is CASSMLGLAGTNEQFF.

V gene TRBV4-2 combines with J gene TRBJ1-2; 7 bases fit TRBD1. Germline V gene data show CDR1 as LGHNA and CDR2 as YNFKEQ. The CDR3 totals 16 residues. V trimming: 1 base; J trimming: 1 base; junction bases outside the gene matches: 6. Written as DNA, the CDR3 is TGTGCCAGCAGCCAAGCGGAGGGACAGTTTAACTATGGCTACACCTTC. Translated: CASSQAEGQFNYGYTF.

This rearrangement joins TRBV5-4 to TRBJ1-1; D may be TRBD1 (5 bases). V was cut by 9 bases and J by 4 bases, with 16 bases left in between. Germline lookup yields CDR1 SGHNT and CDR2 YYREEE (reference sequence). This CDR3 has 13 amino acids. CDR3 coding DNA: TGTGCCACCGCCGGAGGAGGGGCCACTGAAGCTTTCTTT. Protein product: CATAGGGATEAFF. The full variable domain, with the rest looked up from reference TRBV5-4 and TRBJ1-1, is ETGVTQSPTHLIKTRGQQVTLRCSSQSGHNTVSWYQQALGQGPQFIFQYYREEENGRGNFPPRFSGLQFPNYSSELNVNALELDDSALYLCATAGGGATEAFFGQGTRLTVV.

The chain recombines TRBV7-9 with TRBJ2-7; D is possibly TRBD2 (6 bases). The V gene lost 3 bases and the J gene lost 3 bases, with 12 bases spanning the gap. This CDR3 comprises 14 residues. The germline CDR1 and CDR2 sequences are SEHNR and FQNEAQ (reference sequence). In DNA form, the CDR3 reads TGTGCCAGCAGCTTCACTGAGGGACTCTACGAGCAGTACGTC. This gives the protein CASSFTEGLYEQYV.

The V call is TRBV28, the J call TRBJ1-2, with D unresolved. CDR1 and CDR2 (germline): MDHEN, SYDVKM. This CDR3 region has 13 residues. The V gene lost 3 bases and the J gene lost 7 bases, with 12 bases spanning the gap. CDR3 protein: CASSFGVDVGYTF. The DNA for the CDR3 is TGTGCCAGCAGTTTCGGGGTGGATGTTGGCTACACCTTC.

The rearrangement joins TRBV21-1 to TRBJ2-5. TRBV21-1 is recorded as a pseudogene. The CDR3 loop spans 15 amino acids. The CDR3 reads CASSNRSGSAETQYF. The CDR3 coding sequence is TGTGCCAGCAGCAACAGGTCAGGGAGTGCAGAGACCCAGTACTTC.

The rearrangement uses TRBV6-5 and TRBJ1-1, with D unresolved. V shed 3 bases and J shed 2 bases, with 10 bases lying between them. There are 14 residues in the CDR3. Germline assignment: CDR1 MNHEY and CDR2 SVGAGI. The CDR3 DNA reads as TGTGCCAGCAGTTATGGCGGGGAAAACACTGAAGCTTTCTTT. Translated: CASSYGGENTEAFF.

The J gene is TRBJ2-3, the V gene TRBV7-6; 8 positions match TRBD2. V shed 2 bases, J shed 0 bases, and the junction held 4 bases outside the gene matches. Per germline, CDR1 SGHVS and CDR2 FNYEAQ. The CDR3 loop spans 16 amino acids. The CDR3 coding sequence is TGTGCCAGCAGCTTATGGGCTAGCGGGAGCACAGATACGCAGTATTTT. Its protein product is CASSLWASGSTDTQYF.

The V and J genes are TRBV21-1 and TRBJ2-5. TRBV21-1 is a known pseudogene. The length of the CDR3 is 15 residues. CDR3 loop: CASSKREGPVGDQYF. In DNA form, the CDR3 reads TGTGCCAGCAGCAAAAGGGAAGGGCCGGTTGGAGACCAGTACTTC.

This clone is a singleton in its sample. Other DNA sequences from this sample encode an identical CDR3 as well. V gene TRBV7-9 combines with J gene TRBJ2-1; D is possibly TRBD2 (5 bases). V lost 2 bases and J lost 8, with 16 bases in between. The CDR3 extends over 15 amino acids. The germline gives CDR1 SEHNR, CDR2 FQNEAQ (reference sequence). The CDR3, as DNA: TGTGCCAGCAGCTTAACCCTAGCCAGTGTCGATGAGCAGTTCTTC. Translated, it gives CASSLTLASVDEQFF.

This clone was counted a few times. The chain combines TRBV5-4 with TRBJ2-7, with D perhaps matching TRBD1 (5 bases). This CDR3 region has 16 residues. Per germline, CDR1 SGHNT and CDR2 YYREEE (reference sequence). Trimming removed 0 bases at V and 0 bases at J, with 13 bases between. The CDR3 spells CASSLDPQGDSYEQYF. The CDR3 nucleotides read TGTGCCAGCAGCTTGGATCCCCAGGGCGACTCCTACGAGCAGTACTTC.

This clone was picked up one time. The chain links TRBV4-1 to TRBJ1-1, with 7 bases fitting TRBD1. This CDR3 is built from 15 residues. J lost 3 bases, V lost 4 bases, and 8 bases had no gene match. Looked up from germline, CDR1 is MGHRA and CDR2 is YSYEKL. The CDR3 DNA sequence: TGCGCCAGCAGCCCCATACAGGGGTCGGACACTGAAGCTTTCTTT. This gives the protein CASSPIQGSDTEAFF.

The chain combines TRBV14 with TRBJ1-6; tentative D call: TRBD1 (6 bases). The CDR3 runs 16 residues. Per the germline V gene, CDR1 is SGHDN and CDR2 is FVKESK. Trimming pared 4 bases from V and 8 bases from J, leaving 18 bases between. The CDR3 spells CASSPEGVLRDSPLHF. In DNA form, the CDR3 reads TGTGCCAGCAGCCCCGAGGGGGTCCTGCGTGATTCACCCCTCCACTTT.

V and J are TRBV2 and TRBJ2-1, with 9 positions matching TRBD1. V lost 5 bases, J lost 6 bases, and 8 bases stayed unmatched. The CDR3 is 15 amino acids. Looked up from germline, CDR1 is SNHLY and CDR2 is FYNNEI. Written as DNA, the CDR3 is TGTGCCAGCAGTTCCTCCGGGACAGGGAGCAATGAGCAGTTCTTC. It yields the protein CASSSSGTGSNEQFF.

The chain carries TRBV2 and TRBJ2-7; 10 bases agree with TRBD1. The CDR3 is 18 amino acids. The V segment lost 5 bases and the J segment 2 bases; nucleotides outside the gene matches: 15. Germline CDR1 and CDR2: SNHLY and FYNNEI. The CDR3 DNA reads TGTGCCAGCAGTTTAGAGACAGGGGGCCGGGGGGAGGCCTACGAGCAGTACGTC. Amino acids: CASSLETGGRGEAYEQYV.

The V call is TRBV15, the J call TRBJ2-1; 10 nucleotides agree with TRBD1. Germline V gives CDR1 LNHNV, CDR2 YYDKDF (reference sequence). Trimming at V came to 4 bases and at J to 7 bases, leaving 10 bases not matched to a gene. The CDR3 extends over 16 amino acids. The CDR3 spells CATSISGQGFWNEQFF. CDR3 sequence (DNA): TGTGCCACCAGCATATCGGGACAGGGGTTTTGGAATGAGCAGTTCTTC.

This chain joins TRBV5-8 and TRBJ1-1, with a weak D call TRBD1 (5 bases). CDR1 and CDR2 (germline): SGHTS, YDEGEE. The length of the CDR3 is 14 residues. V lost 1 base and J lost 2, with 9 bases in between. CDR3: CASSLWQGNTEAFF. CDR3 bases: TGTGCCAGCAGCTTGTGGCAGGGTAACACTGAAGCTTTCTTT.

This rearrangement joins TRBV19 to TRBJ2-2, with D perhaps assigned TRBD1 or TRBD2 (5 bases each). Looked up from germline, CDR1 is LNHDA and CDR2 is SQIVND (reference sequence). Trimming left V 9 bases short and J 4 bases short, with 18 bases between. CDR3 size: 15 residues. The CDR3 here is CASLSEAGSTGELFF. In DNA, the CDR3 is TGTGCCAGCCTTTCGGAGGCAGGGAGCACCGGGGAGCTGTTTTTT.

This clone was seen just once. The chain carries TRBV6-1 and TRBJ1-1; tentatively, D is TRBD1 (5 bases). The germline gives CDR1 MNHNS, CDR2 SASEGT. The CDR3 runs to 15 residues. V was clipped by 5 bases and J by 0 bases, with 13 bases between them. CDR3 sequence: CASSSAGGMNTEAFF. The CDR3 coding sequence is TGTGCCAGCAGTTCGGCGGGGGGGATGAACACTGAAGCTTTCTTT.

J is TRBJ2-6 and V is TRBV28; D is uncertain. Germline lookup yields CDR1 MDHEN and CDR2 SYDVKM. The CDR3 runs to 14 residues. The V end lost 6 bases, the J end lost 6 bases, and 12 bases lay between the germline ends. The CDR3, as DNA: TGTGCCAGCAGCTCGTTCGGAAAGGCCAACGTCCTGACTTTC. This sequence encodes CASSSFGKANVLTF.